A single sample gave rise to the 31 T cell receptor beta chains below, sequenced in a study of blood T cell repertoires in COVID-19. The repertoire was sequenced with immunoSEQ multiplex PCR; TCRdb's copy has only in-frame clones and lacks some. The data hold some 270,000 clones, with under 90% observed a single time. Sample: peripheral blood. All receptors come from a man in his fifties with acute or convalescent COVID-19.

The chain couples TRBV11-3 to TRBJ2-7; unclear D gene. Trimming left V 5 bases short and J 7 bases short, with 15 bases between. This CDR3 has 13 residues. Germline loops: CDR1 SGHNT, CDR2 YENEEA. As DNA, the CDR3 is TGTGCCAGCAGCCTTCACCCAGGAAGGGAGCAGTACTTC. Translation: CASSLHPGREQYF.

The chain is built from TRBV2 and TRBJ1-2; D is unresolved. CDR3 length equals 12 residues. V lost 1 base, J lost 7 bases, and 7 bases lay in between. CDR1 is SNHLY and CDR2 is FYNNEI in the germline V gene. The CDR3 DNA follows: TGTGCCAGCAGTGAAGACGGGTTTGGCTACACCTTC. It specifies CASSEDGFGYTF.

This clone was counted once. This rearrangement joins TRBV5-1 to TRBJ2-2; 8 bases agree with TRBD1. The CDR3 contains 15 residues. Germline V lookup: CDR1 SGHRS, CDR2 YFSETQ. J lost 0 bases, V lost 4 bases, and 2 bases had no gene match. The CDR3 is CASSQGQANTGELFF. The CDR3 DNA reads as TGCGCCAGCAGCCAGGGACAGGCGAACACCGGGGAGCTGTTTTTT.

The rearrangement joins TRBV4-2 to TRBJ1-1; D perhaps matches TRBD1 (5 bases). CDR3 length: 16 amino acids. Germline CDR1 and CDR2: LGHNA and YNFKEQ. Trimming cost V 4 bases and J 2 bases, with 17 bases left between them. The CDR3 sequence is CASSPRAGGGNTEAFF. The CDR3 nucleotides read TGTGCCAGCAGCCCCCGGGCGGGGGGGGGAAACACTGAAGCTTTCTTT.

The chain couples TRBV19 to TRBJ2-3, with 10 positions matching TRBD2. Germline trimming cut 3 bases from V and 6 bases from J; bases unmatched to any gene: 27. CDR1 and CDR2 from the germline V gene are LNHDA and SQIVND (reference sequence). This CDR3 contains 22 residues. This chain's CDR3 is CASSIKTGWGPASGGRRDTQYF. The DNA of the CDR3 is TGTGCCAGTAGTATTAAAACGGGGTGGGGACCGGCTAGCGGGGGCCGGAGGGATACGCAGTATTTT.

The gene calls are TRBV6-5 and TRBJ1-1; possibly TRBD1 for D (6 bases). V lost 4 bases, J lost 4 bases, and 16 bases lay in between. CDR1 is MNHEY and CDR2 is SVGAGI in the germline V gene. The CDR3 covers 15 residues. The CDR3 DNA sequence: TGTGCCAGCAGTTTCGCTTGGGGGGGGCGCACTGAAGCTTTCTTT. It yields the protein CASSFAWGGRTEAFF.

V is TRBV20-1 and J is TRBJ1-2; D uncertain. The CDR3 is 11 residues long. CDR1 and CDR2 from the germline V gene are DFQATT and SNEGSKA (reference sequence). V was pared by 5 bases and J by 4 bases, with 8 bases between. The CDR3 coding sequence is TGCAGTGCTGTATGGCTCTATGGCTACACCTTC. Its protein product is CSAVWLYGYTF.

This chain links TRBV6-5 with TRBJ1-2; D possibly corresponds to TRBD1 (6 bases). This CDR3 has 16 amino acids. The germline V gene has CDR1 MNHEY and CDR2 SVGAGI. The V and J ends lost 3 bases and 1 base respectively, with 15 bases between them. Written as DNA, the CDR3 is TGTGCCAGCAGTTATTTAGGACAGCCCAATAACTATGGCTACACCTTC. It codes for CASSYLGQPNNYGYTF.

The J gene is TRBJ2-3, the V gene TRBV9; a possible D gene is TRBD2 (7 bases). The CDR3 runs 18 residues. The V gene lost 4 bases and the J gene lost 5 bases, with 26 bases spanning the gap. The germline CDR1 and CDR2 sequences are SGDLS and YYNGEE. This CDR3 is CASSPHSVGGGWGDTQYF. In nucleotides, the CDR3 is TGTGCCAGCAGCCCCCACTCGGTGGGGGGGGGCTGGGGAGATACGCAGTATTTT.

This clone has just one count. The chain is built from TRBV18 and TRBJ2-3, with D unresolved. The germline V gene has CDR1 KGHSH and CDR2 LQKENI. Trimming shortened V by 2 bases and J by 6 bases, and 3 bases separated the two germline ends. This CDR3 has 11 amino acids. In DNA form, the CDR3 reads TGTGCCAGCTCACCAGGCGATACGCAGTATTTT. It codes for CASSPGDTQYF.

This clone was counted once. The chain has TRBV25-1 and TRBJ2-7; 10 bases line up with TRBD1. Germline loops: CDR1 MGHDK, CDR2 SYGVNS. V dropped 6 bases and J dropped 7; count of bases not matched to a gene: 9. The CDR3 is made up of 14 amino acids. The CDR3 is CASSHPDRGKEQYF. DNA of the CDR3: TGTGCCAGCAGCCATCCGGACAGGGGGAAGGAGCAGTACTTC.

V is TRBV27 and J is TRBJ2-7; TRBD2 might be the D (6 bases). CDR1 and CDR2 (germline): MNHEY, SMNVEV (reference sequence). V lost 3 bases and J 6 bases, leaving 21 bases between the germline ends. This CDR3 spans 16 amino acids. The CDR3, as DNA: TGTGCCAGCAGTTTCTTTCGGGCCGGGGGTTTAAGCGAGCAGTACTTC. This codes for CASSFFRAGGLSEQYF.

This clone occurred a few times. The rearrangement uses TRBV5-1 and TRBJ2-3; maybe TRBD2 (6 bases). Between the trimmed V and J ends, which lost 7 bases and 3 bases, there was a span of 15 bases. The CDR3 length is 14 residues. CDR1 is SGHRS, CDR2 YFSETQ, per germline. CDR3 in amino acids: CASSGEGATDTQYF. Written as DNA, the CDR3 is TGCGCCAGCTCGGGGGAAGGAGCGACAGATACGCAGTATTTT.

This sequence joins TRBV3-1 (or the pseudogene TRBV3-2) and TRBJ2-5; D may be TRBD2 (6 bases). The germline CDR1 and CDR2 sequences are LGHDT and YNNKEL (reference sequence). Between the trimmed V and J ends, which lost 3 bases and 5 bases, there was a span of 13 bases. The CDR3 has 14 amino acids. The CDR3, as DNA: TGTGCCAGCAGCCATTTCTACGGAGGGGAGACCCAGTACTTC. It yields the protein CASSHFYGGETQYF.

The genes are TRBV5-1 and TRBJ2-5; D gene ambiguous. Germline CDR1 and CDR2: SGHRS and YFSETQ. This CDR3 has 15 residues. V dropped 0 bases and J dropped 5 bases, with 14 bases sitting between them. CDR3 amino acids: CASSLGLQWWETQYF. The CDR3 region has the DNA TGCGCCAGCAGCTTGGGTCTCCAGTGGTGGGAGACCCAGTACTTC.

The CDR3 here is CASSEPSGVRYF. For the CDR3, the DNA is TGTGCCAGCAGTGAGCCCAGCGGGGTCCGCTATTTT. The chain employs TRBV2 and TRBJ2-3, with TRBD2 identical over 7 bases. After removal of 3 bases from V and 15 bases from J, the junction contained 9 bases not matched to a gene. The germline V gene has CDR1 SNHLY and CDR2 FYNNEI. CDR3 length equals 12 residues.

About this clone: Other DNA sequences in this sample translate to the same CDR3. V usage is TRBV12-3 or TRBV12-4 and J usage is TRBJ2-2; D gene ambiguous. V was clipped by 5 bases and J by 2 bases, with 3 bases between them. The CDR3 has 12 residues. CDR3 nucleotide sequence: TGTGCCAGCAGTCCAAACACCGGGGAGCTGTTTTTT. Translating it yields CASSPNTGELFF.

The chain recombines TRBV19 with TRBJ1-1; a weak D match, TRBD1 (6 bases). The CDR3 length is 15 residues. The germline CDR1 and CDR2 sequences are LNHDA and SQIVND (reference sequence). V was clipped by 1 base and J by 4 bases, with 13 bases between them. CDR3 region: CASSIGRGLGTEAFF. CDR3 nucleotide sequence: TGTGCCAGTAGTATAGGGCGGGGGCTCGGCACTGAAGCTTTCTTT. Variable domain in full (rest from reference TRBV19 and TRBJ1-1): DGGITQSPKYLFRKEGQNVTLSCEQNLNHDAMYWYRQDPGQGLRLIYYSQIVNDFQKGDIAEGYSVSREKKESFPLTVTSAQKNPTAFYLCASSIGRGLGTEAFFGQGTRLTVV.

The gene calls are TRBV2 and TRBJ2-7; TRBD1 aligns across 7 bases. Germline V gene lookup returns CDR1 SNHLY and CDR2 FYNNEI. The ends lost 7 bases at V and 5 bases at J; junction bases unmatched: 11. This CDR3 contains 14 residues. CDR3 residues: CASTLTGAVNEQYF. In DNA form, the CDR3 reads TGTGCCAGCACGTTAACAGGGGCCGTGAACGAGCAGTACTTC.

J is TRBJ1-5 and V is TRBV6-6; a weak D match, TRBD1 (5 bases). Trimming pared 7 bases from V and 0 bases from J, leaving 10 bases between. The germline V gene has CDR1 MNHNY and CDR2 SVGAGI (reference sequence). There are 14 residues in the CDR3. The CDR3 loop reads CASTLTVSNQPQHF. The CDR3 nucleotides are TGTGCCAGCACATTGACAGTTAGCAATCAGCCCCAGCATTTT.

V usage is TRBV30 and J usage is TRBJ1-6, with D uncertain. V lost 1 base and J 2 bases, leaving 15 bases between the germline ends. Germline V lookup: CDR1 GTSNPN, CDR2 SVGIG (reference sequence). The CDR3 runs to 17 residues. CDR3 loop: CAWSGGTGRPYNSPLHF. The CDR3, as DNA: TGTGCCTGGAGTGGAGGTACCGGGAGGCCCTATAATTCACCCCTCCACTTT.

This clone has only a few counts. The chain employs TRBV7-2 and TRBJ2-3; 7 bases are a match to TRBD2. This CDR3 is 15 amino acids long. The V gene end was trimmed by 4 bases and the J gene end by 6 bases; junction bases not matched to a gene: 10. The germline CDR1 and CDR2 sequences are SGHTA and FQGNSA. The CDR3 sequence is CASSSRGVSPDTQYF. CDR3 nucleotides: TGTGCCAGCAGCTCCCGGGGGGTGAGCCCGGATACGCAGTATTTT.

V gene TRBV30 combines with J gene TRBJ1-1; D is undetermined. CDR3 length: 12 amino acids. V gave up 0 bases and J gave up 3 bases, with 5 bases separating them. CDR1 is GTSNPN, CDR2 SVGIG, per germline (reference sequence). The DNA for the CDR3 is TGTGCCTGGAGTGTACACGACACTGAAGCTTTCTTT. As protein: CAWSVHDTEAFF.

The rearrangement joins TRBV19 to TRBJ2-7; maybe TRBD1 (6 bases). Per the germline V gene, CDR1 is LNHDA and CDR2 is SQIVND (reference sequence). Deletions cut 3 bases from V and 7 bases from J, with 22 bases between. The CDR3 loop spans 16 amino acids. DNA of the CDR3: TGTGCCAGTAGTATCGGGGTAAGGAGCGCCCAGGGGGAGCAGTACTTC. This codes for CASSIGVRSAQGEQYF.

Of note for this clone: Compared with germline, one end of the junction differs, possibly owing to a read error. The CDR3 bases are TGTGCTAGCAGCCTCGGGGGGGCCGCCGGGGAGCTGTTTTTT. This gives the protein CASSLGGAAGELFF. The gene calls are TRBV7-7 and TRBJ2-2; 8 bases fit TRBD2. This CDR3 is built from 14 residues. The germline V gene has CDR1 SSHAT and CDR2 FNYEAQ (reference sequence).

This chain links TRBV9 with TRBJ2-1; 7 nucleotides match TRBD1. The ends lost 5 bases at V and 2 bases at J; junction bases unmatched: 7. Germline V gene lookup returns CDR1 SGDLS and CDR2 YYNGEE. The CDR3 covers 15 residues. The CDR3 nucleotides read TGTGCCAGCAGTTCACAGGGGCTCACCTACAATGAGCAGTTCTTC. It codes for CASSSQGLTYNEQFF.

CDR3 nucleotides: TGTGCCAGCAGCCCGGGACTAGCGGGAGAGACCCAGTACTTC. Its translation: CASSPGLAGETQYF. The chain employs TRBV11-3 and TRBJ2-5; 12 bases are shared with TRBD2. Germline values: CDR1 SGHNT, CDR2 YENEEA. With V trimmed by 5 bases and J by 4 bases, 2 bases remained unmatched. The CDR3 extends over 14 amino acids.

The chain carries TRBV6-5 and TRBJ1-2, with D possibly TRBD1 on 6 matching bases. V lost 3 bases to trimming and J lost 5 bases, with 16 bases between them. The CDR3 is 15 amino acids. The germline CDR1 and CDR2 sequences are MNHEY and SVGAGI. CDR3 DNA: TGTGCCAGCAGTTATCGAACAGGGTCGGGGTATGGCTACACCTTC. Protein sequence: CASSYRTGSGYGYTF.

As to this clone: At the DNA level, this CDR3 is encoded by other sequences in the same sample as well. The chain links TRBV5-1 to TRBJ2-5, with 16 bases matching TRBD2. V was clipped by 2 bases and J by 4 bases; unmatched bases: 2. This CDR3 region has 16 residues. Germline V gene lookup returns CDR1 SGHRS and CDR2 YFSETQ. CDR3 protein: CASSLGTSGGAETQYF. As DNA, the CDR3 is TGCGCCAGCAGCTTAGGGACTAGCGGGGGGGCAGAGACCCAGTACTTC.

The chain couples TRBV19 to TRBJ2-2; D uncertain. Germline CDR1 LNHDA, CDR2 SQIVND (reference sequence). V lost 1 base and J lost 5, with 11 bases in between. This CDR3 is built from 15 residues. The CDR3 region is CASSIGDTHTGELFF. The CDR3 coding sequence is TGTGCCAGTAGTATAGGAGACACCCATACCGGGGAGCTGTTTTTT.

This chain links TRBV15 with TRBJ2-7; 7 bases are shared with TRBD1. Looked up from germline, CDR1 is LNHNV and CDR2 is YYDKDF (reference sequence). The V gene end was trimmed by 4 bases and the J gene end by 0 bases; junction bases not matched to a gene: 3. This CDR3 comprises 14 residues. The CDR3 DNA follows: TGTGCCACCAGCACACAGGGGAGCTCCTACGAGCAGTACTTC. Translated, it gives CATSTQGSSYEQYF.